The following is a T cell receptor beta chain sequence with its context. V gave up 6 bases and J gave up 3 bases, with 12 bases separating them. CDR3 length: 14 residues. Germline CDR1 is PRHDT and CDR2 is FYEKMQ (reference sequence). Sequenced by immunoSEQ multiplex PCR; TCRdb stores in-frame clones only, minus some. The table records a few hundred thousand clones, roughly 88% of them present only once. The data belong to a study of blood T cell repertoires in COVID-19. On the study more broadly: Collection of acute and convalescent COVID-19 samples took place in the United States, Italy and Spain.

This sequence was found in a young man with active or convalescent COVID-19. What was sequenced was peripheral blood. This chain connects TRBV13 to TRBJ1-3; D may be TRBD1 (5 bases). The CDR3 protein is CASRSGGGGNTIYF. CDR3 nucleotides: TGTGCCAGCAGGTCCGGCGGGGGTGGAAACACCATATATTTT.